The clone carrying this T cell receptor (beta chain) is judged medium-sized (0.01 to 0.1%). This sample is drawn from a study of HIV-infected patients and healthy controls. Alpha and beta constant-region primers primed reverse transcription of around 0.5 ug RNA. Each of the alpha and beta chains got its own library through chain-specific third strand synthesis with indices. TCRdb reprocessed the 5' RACE reads with MiXCR, giving one entry per CDR3 protein. The sample holds about 10,000 distinct CDR3 sequences, around 8% seen once. The V segment lost 2 bases and the J segment 4 bases; nucleotides outside the gene matches: 14. Germline CDR1 is SNHLY and CDR2 is FYNNEI. The CDR3 loop spans 18 amino acids. The repertoire came from unfractionated whole blood and reflected all unsorted peripheral T cells.

Material for sequencing was blood. The chain couples TRBV2 to TRBJ2-1, with 7 bases fitting TRBD2. This receptor was identified in an adult in good health. In DNA form, the CDR3 reads TGTGCCAGCAGTGAAAAGTGGTCTAGCGGCAGAGTATACAATGAGCAGTTCTTC. It specifies CASSEKWSSGRVYNEQFF.